This TCR beta chain is drawn from a study of cytomegalovirus exposure and HLA in healthy donors. Regarding the study as a whole: For cytomegalovirus status, the classifier reportedly gave diagnoses with high specificity and sensitivity. Later examination showed HLA-associated TCR beta chains had greater clonal expansion than equally common others.

As concerns this clone: Its cognate antigen is unknown.

The CDR3 runs to 15 residues. Germline CDR1 is SGHRS and CDR2 is YFSETQ. The V end lost 0 bases, the J end lost 5 bases, and 12 bases lay between the germline ends. Vbeta (60) and Jbeta (13) primers were used in the PCR. Method: immunoSEQ multiplex PCR; TCRdb's copy keeps in-frame clones and lacks some. The table lists some 190,000 clones, around 76% of them singletons. The sequencing input was PBMCs. This chain links TRBV5-1 with TRBJ1-3; D gene uncertain. The TCR comes from a man in his forties or fifties in good health and CMV-seronegative. CDR3 nucleotides: TGCGCCAGCAGCTTGGATCGTGGGAGTAGAAACACCATATATTTT. This gives the protein CASSLDRGSRNTIYF.